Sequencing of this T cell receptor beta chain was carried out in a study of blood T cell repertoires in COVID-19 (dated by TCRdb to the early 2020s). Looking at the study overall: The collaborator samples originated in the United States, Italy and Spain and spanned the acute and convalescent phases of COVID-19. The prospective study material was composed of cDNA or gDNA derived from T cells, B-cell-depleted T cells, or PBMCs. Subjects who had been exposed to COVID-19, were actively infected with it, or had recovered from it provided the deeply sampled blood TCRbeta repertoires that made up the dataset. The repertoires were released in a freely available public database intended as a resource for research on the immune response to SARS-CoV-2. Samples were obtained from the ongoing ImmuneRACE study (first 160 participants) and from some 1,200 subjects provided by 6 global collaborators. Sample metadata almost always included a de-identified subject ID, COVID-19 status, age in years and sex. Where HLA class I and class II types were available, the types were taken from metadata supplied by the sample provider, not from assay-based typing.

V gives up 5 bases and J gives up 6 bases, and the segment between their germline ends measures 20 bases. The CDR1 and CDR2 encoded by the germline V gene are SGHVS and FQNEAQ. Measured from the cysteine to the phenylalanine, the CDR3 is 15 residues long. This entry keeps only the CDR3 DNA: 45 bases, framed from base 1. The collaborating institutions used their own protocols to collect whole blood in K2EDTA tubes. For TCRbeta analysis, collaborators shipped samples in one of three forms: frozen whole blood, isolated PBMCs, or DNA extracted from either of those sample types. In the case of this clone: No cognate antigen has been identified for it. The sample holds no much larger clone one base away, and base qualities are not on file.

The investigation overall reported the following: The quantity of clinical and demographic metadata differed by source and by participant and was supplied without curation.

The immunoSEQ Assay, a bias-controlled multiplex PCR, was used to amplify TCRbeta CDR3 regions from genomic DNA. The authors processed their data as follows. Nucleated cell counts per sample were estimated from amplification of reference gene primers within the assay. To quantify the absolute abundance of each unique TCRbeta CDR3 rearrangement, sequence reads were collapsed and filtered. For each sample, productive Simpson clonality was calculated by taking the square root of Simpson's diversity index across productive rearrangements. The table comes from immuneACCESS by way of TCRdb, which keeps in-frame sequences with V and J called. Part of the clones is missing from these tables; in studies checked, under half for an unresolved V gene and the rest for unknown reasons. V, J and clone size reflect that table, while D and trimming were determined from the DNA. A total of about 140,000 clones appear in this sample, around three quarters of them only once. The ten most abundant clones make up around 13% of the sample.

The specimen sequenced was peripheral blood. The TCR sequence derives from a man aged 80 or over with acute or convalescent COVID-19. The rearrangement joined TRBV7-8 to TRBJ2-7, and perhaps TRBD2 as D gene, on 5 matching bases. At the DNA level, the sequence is TGTGCCAGCAGCCTACCCGGGATCAAGATTCGCGAGCAGTACTTC. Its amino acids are CASSLPGIKIREQYF.